This paragraph covers one TCR beta chain sequence. Its antigen remains unknown. The germline CDR1 and CDR2 sequences are MNHEY and SVGAGI. This CDR3 contains 14 residues. The V end was cut by 2 bases, the J end by 3 bases, with 10 bases between. This entry is derived from a study of cytomegalovirus exposure and HLA in healthy donors. Study-wide points: Rarity marked most TCR sequences, yet some public TCRs occurred in many donors.

The data were produced by immunoSEQ multiplex PCR, yet TCRdb's version contains in-frame clones alone and is incomplete. The sample includes 200,000 to 300,000 clones, more than 75% of them seen just once. Material: PBMCs. The chain has TRBV6-5 and TRBJ1-2; the D is unclear. This clonotype was obtained from a man younger than 35 in good health and CMV-seropositive. In nucleotides, the CDR3 is TGTGCCAGCAGTTACCTCTCCCCATACTATGGCTACACCTTC. It encodes CASSYLSPYYGYTF.